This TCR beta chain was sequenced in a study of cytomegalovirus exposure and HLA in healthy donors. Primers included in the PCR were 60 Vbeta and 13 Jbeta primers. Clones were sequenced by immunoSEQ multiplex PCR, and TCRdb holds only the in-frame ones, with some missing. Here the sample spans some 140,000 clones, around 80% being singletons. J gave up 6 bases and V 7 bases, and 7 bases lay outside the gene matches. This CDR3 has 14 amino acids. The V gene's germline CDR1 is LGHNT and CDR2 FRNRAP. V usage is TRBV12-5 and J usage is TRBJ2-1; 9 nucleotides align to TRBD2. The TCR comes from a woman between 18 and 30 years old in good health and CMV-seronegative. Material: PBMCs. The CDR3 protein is CASAEGREGNEQFF. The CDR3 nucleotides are TGTGCTAGTGCCGAGGGGCGGGAGGGCAATGAGCAGTTCTTC.